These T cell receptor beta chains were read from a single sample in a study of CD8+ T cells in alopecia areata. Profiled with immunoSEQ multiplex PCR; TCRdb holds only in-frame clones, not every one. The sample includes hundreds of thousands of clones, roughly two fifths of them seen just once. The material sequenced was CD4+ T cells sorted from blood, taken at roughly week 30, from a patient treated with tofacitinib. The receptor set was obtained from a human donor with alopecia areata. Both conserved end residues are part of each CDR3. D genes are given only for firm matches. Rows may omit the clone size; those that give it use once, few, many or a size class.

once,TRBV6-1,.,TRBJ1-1,TGTGCCAGCAGTGAATTGTTAGAAGCTTTCTTT,CASSELLEAFF
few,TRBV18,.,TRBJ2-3,TGTGCCAGCTCACCACGGGTGGCTCAGCAAGGGGATACGCAGTATTTT,CASSPRVAQQGDTQYF
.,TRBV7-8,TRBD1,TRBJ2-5,TGTGCCAGCAGCTTAGCGGGACAGGGGAGGGAGACCCAGTACTTC,CASSLAGQGRETQYF
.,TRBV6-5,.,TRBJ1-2,TGTGCCAGCAGACGGATGGGGGGCGGCTACACCTTC,CASRRMGGGYTF
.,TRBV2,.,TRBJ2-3,TGTGCCAGCAGTGATGAAGATACGCAGTATTTT,CASSDEDTQYF
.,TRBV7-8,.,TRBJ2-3,TGTGCCAGCAGCTTAGCGCGTACCATCGTAGATACGCAGTATTTT,CASSLARTIVDTQYF
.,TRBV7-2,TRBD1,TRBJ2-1,TGTGCCAGCAGCTTAGTAGGGGGCCCCCATGAGCAGTTCTTC,CASSLVGGPHEQFF
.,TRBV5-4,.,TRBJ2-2,TGTGCCAGCCGAACCCAGGTCGGGGAGCTGTTTTTT,CASRTQVGELFF
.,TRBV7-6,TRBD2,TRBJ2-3,TGTGCCAGCAGCGCCAGCCACGAGCGGGGTGTAGATACGCAGTATTTT,CASSASHERGVDTQYF
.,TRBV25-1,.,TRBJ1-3,TGTGCCAGCAGTGAGCAGGACTCTGGAAACACCATATATTTT,CASSEQDSGNTIYF
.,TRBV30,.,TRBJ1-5,TGTGCCTGGAGTGGGGGGGACAATCAGCCCCAGCATTTT,CAWSGGDNQPQHF
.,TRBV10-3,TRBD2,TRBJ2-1,TGTGCCATCAGTAAGATAGCGGGAGAGGGAAATGAGCAGTTCTTC,CAISKIAGEGNEQFF
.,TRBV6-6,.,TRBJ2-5,TGTGCCAGCAAAGATAGGGGATCTCAAGAGACCCAGTACTTC,CASKDRGSQETQYF
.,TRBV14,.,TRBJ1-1,TGTGCCAGCAGCCGGAAGGCAGGACAGAACACTGAAGCTTTCTTT,CASSRKAGQNTEAFF
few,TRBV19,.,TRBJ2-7,TGTGCCAGTAGTACCCCGGACAGTGCCTATTTCCACGAGCAGTACTTC,CASSTPDSAYFHEQYF
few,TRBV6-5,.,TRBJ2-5,TGTGCCAGCAGTTCCGGACCGGAGACCCAGTACTTC,CASSSGPETQYF
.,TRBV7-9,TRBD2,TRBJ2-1,TGTGCCAGTTCCACAAGCGGGACTAGCGCCATTCCAGAGTTCTTC,CASSTSGTSAIPEFF
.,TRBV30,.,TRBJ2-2,TGTGCCTGGACGCCCAGTTACACCGGGGAGCTGTTTTTT,CAWTPSYTGELFF
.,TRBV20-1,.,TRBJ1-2,TGCAGTGGAGTCAAGGGGCATGGCTACACCTTC,CSGVKGHGYTF
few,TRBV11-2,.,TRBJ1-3,TGTGCCAGCAGCTTTGGGTGGGACACCATATATTTT,CASSFGWDTIYF
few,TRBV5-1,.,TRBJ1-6,TGCGCCAGCAGCCCGGGGGACGGCAATTCACCCCTCCACTTT,CASSPGDGNSPLHF
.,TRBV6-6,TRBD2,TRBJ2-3,TGTGCCAGCAGTTACTCTTTAGCGGGAGGTGGGGATACGCAGTATTTT,CASSYSLAGGGDTQYF
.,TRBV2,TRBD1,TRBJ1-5,TGTGCCAGCAGTGGCAAGACAGGGGTTGGGAGCAATCAGCCCCAGCATTTT,CASSGKTGVGSNQPQHF
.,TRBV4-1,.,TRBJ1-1,TGCGCCAGCAGCCAAGAATCGTGGGGACAGAACACTGAAGCTTTCTTT,CASSQESWGQNTEAFF
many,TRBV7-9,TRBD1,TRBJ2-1,TGTGCCAGCAGCCAGTCCCGGGACAGCAATGAGCAGTTCTTC,CASSQSRDSNEQFF
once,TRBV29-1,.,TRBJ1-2,TGCAGCGGCGAGGGGTATGGCTATGGCTACACCTTC,CSGEGYGYGYTF
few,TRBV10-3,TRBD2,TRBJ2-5,TGTGCCATCAGAGCAAGCGGGAGGAAGGAGACCCAGTACTTC,CAIRASGRKETQYF
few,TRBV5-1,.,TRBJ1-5,TGCGCCAGCAGCTGGGAACGGGACGGCAATCAGCCCCAGCATTTT,CASSWERDGNQPQHF
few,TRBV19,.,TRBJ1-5,TGTGCCAGTAACAGGGAGCATAGCAATCAGCCCCAGCATTTT,CASNREHSNQPQHF
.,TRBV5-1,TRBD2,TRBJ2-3,TGCGCCAGCAGCTTGGGACTAGCGGGCCGCACAGATACGCAGTATTTT,CASSLGLAGRTDTQYF
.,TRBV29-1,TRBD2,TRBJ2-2,TGCAGCGTCGCCTCGGGAGCGGGGGGGAACACCGGGGAGCTGTTTTTT,CSVASGAGGNTGELFF
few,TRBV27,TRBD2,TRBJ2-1,TGTGCCAGCAGTGACGAGATAGCGGGAACCAACAATGAGCAGTTCTTC,CASSDEIAGTNNEQFF
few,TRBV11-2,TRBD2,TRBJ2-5,TGTGCCAGCAGCTTACAGCGGGGGGGCCAAGAGACCCAGTACTTC,CASSLQRGGQETQYF
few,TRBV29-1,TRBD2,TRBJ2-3,TGCAGCGGTAGGACTAGCGGGAGAACAGATACGCAGTATTTT,CSGRTSGRTDTQYF
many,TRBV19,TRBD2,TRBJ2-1,TGTGCCAGTAGCCTTACGGGACTAGCGGTAGGAGGCGATGAGCAGTTCTTC,CASSLTGLAVGGDEQFF
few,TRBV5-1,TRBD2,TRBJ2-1,TGCGCCAGCAGCTTGGTAGCTAGCGGCTACAATGAGCAGTTCTTC,CASSLVASGYNEQFF
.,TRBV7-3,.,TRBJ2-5,TGTGCCAGCAGCGCGGGACCTATCCAAGAGACCCAGTACTTC,CASSAGPIQETQYF
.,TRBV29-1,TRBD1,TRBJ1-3,TGCAGCGTTCTACAGGGGGCTGGAAACACCATATATTTT,CSVLQGAGNTIYF
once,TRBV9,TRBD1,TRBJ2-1,TGTGCCAGCAGCGCCACCCAACAGGGGTTAGGGTACAATGAGCAGTTCTTC,CASSATQQGLGYNEQFF
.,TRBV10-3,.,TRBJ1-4,TGTGCCATCAGAGACAGCGGTGGGAATGAAAAACTGTTTTTT,CAIRDSGGNEKLFF
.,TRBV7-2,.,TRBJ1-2,TGTGCCAGCAGCTGGGCGCGGCAGGGAAGTGGCTACACCTTC,CASSWARQGSGYTF
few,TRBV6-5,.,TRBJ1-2,TGTGCCACTGCCCAGGACAGTTTCTATGGCTACACCTTC,CATAQDSFYGYTF